The 20 T cell receptor beta chains given below trace back to one sample, sequenced in a study of T cell changes during pregnancy in multiple sclerosis. Clones were read by immunoSEQ multiplex PCR, and TCRdb kept only the in-frame ones, dropping some. The sample has about 75,000 clones, roughly 90% seen once. This sample comprised peripheral blood, obtained in the first trimester of pregnancy. These receptors were taken from a female donor in good health, enrolled as a control in a pregnancy study.

The rearrangement uses TRBV2 and TRBJ2-7, with 9 nucleotides matching TRBD1. This CDR3 spans 16 amino acids. The J segment lost 2 bases and the V segment lost 7 bases, leaving 12 bases of the junction unmatched. CDR1 is SNHLY and CDR2 is FYNNEI in the germline V gene. CDR3 residues: CASNDLPGQGAYEQYF. CDR3 coding DNA: TGTGCCAGCAATGACCTGCCGGGACAGGGAGCCTACGAGCAGTACTTC.

Comments on this clone: The junction does not match germline at one end; this may be a read error. V and J are TRBV5-1 and TRBJ2-3, with 9 bases matching TRBD2. The length of the CDR3 is 15 residues. Per germline, CDR1 SGHRS and CDR2 YFSETQ. The CDR3 DNA reads as TGCGCCAGCAGCTTGGAAGGGACTAGCATAGATACGCAGTATTTT. It yields the protein CASSLEGTSIDTQYF.

The chain has TRBV11-3 and TRBJ2-2; D not certain. This CDR3 has 13 residues. CDR1 is SGHNT, CDR2 YENEEA, per germline. The germline V and J ends were trimmed by 4 bases and 5 bases, with 8 bases remaining between them. The DNA for the CDR3 is TGTGCCAGCAGCTCCCTCAGGACCGGGGAGCTGTTTTTT. Its translation is CASSSLRTGELFF.

This clone was counted once. The final CDR3 position lacks the conserved phenylalanine or tryptophan, pointing to a likely read error. It is unclear where the CDR3 begins or ends on the DNA, so no DNA is shown, and the CDR3 is as TCRdb lists it. This sequence joins TRBV6-4 and TRBJ2-3; TRBD2 was called by the table and not checked on the DNA. The germline V gene has CDR1 MRHNA and CDR2 SNTAGT. The CDR3 is made up of 11 amino acids, end residues included. The CDR3 protein is CASSGLAGGMR.

V usage is TRBV27 and J usage is TRBJ2-7; D unresolved. V lost 4 bases, J lost 1 base, and 8 bases lay in between. Germline V gene data show CDR1 as MNHEY and CDR2 as SMNVEV (reference sequence). CDR3 length equals 13 residues. For the CDR3, the DNA is TGTGCCAGCAGTTCCAGTTATTCCTACGAGCAGTACTTC. It encodes CASSSSYSYEQYF.

The rearrangement joins TRBV30 to TRBJ1-2; the match to TRBD1 covers 9 bases. The length of the CDR3 is 12 residues. V gave up 5 bases and J gave up 8 bases; unmatched junction bases: 6. Germline V gene data show CDR1 as GTSNPN and CDR2 as SVGIG (reference sequence). CDR3 bases: TGTGCCTGGTTAACAGGGGGCAGAGGCTACACCTTC. Translation gives CAWLTGGRGYTF.

CDR3 protein: CASSLLTGGTGELFF. Here the CDR3 DNA reads TGTGCCAGCAGCTTACTGACAGGGGGAACCGGGGAGCTGTTTTTT. The chain recombines TRBV5-6 with TRBJ2-2, with 9 bases lining up with TRBD1. After removal of 2 bases from V and 5 bases from J, the junction contained 4 bases not matched to a gene. CDR1 is SGHDT, CDR2 YYEEEE, per germline. This CDR3 region has 15 residues.

V is TRBV7-2 and J is TRBJ2-1; possible D gene TRBD2, 5 bases. Germline loops: CDR1 SGHTA, CDR2 FQGNSA. This CDR3 spans 16 amino acids. Trimming removed 9 bases from V and 0 bases from J, with 18 bases in between. CDR3 protein: CASLFTGVYSYNEQFF. CDR3 nucleotides: TGTGCCAGTTTATTTACCGGGGTGTACTCCTACAATGAGCAGTTCTTC.

V gene TRBV2 combines with J gene TRBJ1-1; a weak D match, TRBD1 (6 bases). This CDR3 spans 16 amino acids. V dropped 8 bases and J dropped 2 bases, with 21 bases sitting between them. The germline CDR1 and CDR2 sequences are SNHLY and FYNNEI. The CDR3, as DNA: TGTGCCAGCGAGTTCTTCCCACAGGGACTAAACACTGAAGCTTTCTTT. Translation: CASEFFPQGLNTEAFF.

The CDR3 region has the DNA TGTGCCAGCAGCGTAGAATCGCTAGCGGGACTAAACACCGGGGAGCTGTTTTTT. Translated, it gives CASSVESLAGLNTGELFF. This chain links TRBV9 with TRBJ2-2; 9 positions agree with TRBD2. This CDR3 has 18 residues. CDR1 SGDLS and CDR2 YYNGEE come from the germline V gene. V dropped 0 bases and J dropped 2; count of bases not matched to a gene: 8. Complete variable domain (other parts from reference TRBV9 and TRBJ2-2): DSGVTQTPKHLITATGQRVTLRCSPRSGDLSVYWYQQSLDQGLQFLIQYYNGEERAKGNILERFSAQQFPDLHSELNLSSLELGDSALYFCASSVESLAGLNTGELFFGEGSRLTVL.

The chain carries TRBV4-1 and TRBJ2-2, with TRBD2 identical over 11 bases. Looked up from germline, CDR1 is MGHRA and CDR2 is YSYEKL. Losses at the gene ends were 0 bases for V and 1 base for J; bases not matched to a gene: 13. The CDR3 length is 21 residues. The CDR3 DNA is TGCGCCAGCAGCCAAGAAGGAGGACCTGGGACTAGCGGAGTGAACACCGGGGAGCTGTTTTTT. Protein: CASSQEGGPGTSGVNTGELFF.

This rearrangement joins TRBV28 to TRBJ2-7; perhaps TRBD1 as D (5 bases). The germline CDR1 and CDR2 sequences are MDHEN and SYDVKM. The CDR3 covers 12 residues. The CDR3 sequence is CSSGLGAYEQYF. The CDR3 bases are TGTTCCTCAGGGCTAGGGGCCTACGAGCAGTACTTC.

The chain is built from TRBV5-6 and TRBJ1-1; 9 positions agree with TRBD1. With 6 bases clipped from V and 4 bases from J, the junction kept 10 bases outside the gene matches. The length of the CDR3 is 15 residues. The germline gives CDR1 SGHDT, CDR2 YYEEEE. The CDR3 DNA is TGTGCCAGCACCTTCCCCGGGACAGGGAGCACTGAAGCTTTCTTT. Encoded protein: CASTFPGTGSTEAFF.

This chain uses TRBV11-2 with TRBJ1-2; 8 bases map to TRBD1. Per the germline V gene, CDR1 is SGHAT and CDR2 is FQNNGV. The CDR3 covers 18 residues. V trimming: 0 bases; J trimming: 4 bases; junction bases outside the gene matches: 13. DNA of the CDR3: TGTGCCAGCAGCTTAGATCCGCACCGAACAGGGGGGCCCTATGGCTACACCTTC. This encodes CASSLDPHRTGGPYGYTF.

Here the CDR3 DNA reads TGTGCTAGTGGTTTGGTATGGGGCGCAGGGGGCCCCAAAAACATTCAGTACTTC. Protein: CASGLVWGAGGPKNIQYF. This chain connects TRBV12-5 to TRBJ2-4; TRBD1 agrees at 8 bases. The ends lost 0 bases at V and 2 bases at J; junction bases unmatched: 9. Looked up from germline, CDR1 is LGHNT and CDR2 is FRNRAP. CDR3 size: 18 residues. The whole variable domain, filled in from reference TRBV12-5 and TRBJ2-4, reads DARVTQTPRHKVTEMGQEVTMRCQPILGHNTVFWYRQTMMQGLELLAYFRNRAPLDDSGMPKDRFSAEMPDATLATLKIQPSEPRDSAVYFCASGLVWGAGGPKNIQYFGAGTRLSVL.

V usage is TRBV7-2 and J usage is TRBJ1-1; the D gene is possibly TRBD1 (6 bases). CDR3 length: 13 residues. V lost 7 bases to trimming and J lost 3 bases, with 12 bases between them. Germline V gives CDR1 SGHTA, CDR2 FQGNSA. CDR3 DNA: TGTGCCAGCAAAAACAGGGATGACACTGAAGCTTTCTTT. Residues: CASKNRDDTEAFF. Combining the CDR3 with reference TRBV7-2 and TRBJ1-1 gives the whole variable domain GAGVSQSPSNKVTEKGKDVELRCDPISGHTALYWYRQSLGQGLEFLIYFQGNSAPDKSGLPSDRFSAERTGGSVSTLTIQRTQQEDSAVYLCASKNRDDTEAFFGQGTRLTVV.

The chain has TRBV21-1 and TRBJ2-5; the D call in the table, TRBD1, was not verified against the DNA. TRBV21-1 is a known pseudogene. This CDR3 spans 16 amino acids. CDR3 nucleotide sequence: TGTGCCAGCAGCAATAATTGGGACAGGGACCAAGAGACCCAGTACTTC. Amino acid sequence: CASSNNWDRDQETQYF.

The V call is TRBV28, the J call TRBJ1-6; 9 nucleotides line up with TRBD1. Germline loops: CDR1 MDHEN, CDR2 SYDVKM. The CDR3 length is 20 residues. V trimming: 3 bases; J trimming: 2 bases; junction bases outside the gene matches: 14. CDR3 bases: TGTGCCAGCAGTTTGCTGTCGACAGGGGGATTTGGGACCTATAATTCACCCCTCCACTTT. The encoded protein is CASSLLSTGGFGTYNSPLHF.

The chain has TRBV7-8 and TRBJ1-5; D is ambiguous. Between the trimmed V and J ends, which lost 2 bases and 9 bases, there was a span of 8 bases. CDR1 and CDR2 (germline): SGHVS, FQNEAQ. This CDR3 is 12 amino acids long. CDR3 residues: CASSLRRGPQHF. The CDR3 DNA follows: TGTGCCAGCAGCTTACGCCGAGGGCCCCAGCATTTT.

This clone showed up just once. The rearrangement links TRBV4-3 to TRBJ1-1; D is unclear. The CDR3 runs to 15 residues. CDR1 and CDR2 (germline): LGHNA, YSLEER. The germline V and J ends were trimmed by 5 bases and 0 bases, with 13 bases remaining between them. The CDR3 DNA is TGCGCCAGCAGCTTAGGACTGCACATGAACACTGAAGCTTTCTTT. This translates into CASSLGLHMNTEAFF.